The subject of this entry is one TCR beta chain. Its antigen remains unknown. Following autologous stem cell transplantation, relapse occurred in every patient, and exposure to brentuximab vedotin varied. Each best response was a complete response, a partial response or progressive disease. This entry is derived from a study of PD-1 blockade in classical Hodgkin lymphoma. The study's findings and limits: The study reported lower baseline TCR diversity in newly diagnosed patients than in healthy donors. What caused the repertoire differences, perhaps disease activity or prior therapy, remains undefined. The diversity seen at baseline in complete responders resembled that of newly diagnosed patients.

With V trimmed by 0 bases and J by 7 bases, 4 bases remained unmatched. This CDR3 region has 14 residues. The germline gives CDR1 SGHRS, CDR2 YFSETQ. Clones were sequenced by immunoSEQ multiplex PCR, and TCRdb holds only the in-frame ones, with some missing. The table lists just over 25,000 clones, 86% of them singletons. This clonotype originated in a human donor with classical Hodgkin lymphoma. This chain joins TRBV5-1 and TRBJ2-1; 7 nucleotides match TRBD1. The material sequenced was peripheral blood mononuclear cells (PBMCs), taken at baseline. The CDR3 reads CASSLVTGENEQFF. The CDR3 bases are TGCGCCAGCAGCTTGGTTACAGGGGAAAATGAGCAGTTCTTC.